This TCR beta chain was documented in a study of CD8+CD57+ T cells in acquired aplastic anemia. Study information: Sorted CD4+ and CD8+ cells yielded DNA averaging roughly 3.3 ug.

Genomic DNA served as template for TCR beta VDJ and CDR3 profiling. TCRdb re-called the reads through MiXCR, storing one row per CDR3 protein. The table lists around 170,000 distinct CDR3 sequences, 48% of them singletons. The V end lost 3 bases, the J end lost 3 bases, and 7 bases lay between the germline ends. Germline CDR1 and CDR2: SNHLY and FYNNEI. This CDR3 is 13 amino acids long. In regard to this clonotype: The antigen remains undetermined.

Study outcomes and limitations: Patient and control CD8+ Simpson's diversity was not significantly different.

Those patients picked for sequencing had displayed CD8+CD57+ cell expansion on flow cytometry. The clonotype comes from a human donor with aplastic anemia. The V call is TRBV2, the J call TRBJ2-3; no clear D. Material: sorted CD4+, CD8+, or CD8+CD57+ T cells (not recorded which) from PBMCs. CDR3 region: CASSDPSTDTQYF. Here the CDR3 DNA reads TGTGCCAGCAGTGACCCATCTACAGATACGCAGTATTTT.